This T cell receptor beta chain was sequenced in a study of T cell responses to AZD1222 COVID-19 vaccine. Data came from immunoSEQ multiplex PCR; TCRdb stores just in-frame clones and leaves some out. The sample lists roughly 140,000 clones, roughly nine tenths seen once, with approximately 7.2% in the top ten. The CDR3 spans 15 residues. V was pared by 5 bases and J by 4 bases, with 17 bases between. The germline CDR1 and CDR2 sequences are LNHDA and SQIVND (reference sequence). This clone was detected once. Sample: peripheral blood, taken after recovery from COVID-19. The rearrangement links TRBV19 to TRBJ2-5, with D unclear. This clonotype originated in an adult who had recovered from COVID-19. The CDR3 here is CASSPFSTVRETQYF. CDR3 nucleotide sequence: TGTGCCAGTAGTCCCTTCTCGACGGTAAGAGAGACCCAGTACTTC.